This T cell receptor beta chain was captured in a study of T cells in Graves' hyperthyroidism and ophthalmopathy. Regarding the study as a whole: The model predicted ophthalmopathy a median around 6.5 months before onset. Most clonotypes expanded in the thyroid (above 0.001) were also present in blood.

The CDR3 spans 14 residues. Trimming stripped 2 bases from V and 6 bases from J, with 13 bases between. Germline lookup yields CDR1 MNHEY and CDR2 SMNVEV (reference sequence). TCR beta CDR3 regions were amplified from RNA transcripts. In the first-round RT-PCR of the TCR CDR3, the HTBI primer set was used. Via MiXCR, TCRdb re-called the multiplex PCR reads, giving one row per CDR3 protein. The table shows roughly 500,000 distinct CDR3 sequences, with about 14% occurring only once. This clonotype was found a few times. Its antigen is undetermined. Sequencing was performed on blood. V is TRBV27 and J is TRBJ1-2; TRBD1 is a possible D gene (6 bases). The source of this sequence is a woman aged 30 to 39 with Graves' hyperthyroidism that later progressed to Graves' ophthalmopathy. In DNA, the CDR3 is TGTGCCAGCAGTTTAAGGGGGGGGGGACATGGCTACACCTTC. As protein: CASSLRGGGHGYTF.